Listed below are T cell receptor beta chains from one sample, sequenced in a study of T cells in tuberculosis. The assay was immunoSEQ multiplex PCR, and TCRdb's table has in-frame clones only and misses some. The sample lists approximately 88,000 clones, approximately 91% occurring once. Sequencing used CD1b-GMM tetramer-negative cells sorted from PBMCs. The source is an adult woman with latent tuberculosis. Each CDR3 is given with its conserved first and last residue. The D gene is left open where the match is weak. Only some rows state a clone size, as once, few, many or a class for expanded clones.

V: TRBV7-8; size: NA; D: NA; J: TRBJ2-3; CDR3: CASSLVEGIDTQYF; DNA: TGTGCCAGCAGCTTAGTGGAGGGTATAGATACGCAGTATTTT
V: TRBV2; size: NA; D: NA; J: TRBJ2-5; CDR3: CAIDRSKETQYF; DNA: TGTGCCATAGACAGGAGTAAGGAGACCCAGTACTTC
V: TRBV6-1; size: few; D: NA; J: TRBJ2-7; CDR3: CASSEISNGEQYF; DNA: TGTGCCAGCAGTGAAATTAGTAATGGCGAGCAGTACTTC
V: TRBV7-8; size: NA; D: NA; J: TRBJ2-4; CDR3: CASSLGSDLSLSYF; DNA: TGTGCCAGCAGCTTAGGGTCGGACTTATCGTTGTCGTACTTC
V: TRBV29-1; size: NA; D: NA; J: TRBJ1-2; CDR3: CSANRQVHGYTF; DNA: TGCAGCGCCAACCGACAGGTCCATGGCTACACCTTC
V: TRBV25-1; size: NA; D: TRBD1; J: TRBJ1-1; CDR3: CASSAHRGEAFF; DNA: TGTGCCAGCAGTGCCCACAGGGGTGAAGCTTTCTTT
V: TRBV6-5; size: few; D: NA; J: TRBJ1-2; CDR3: CASSIGTTSYGYTF; DNA: TGTGCCAGCAGTATCGGGACAACCTCCTATGGCTACACCTTC
V: TRBV6-5; size: NA; D: TRBD1; J: TRBJ1-1; CDR3: CASSSGQVAEAFF; DNA: TGTGCCAGCAGTTCCGGACAGGTCGCTGAAGCTTTCTTT
V: TRBV27; size: NA; D: NA; J: TRBJ1-5; CDR3: CASSQGDSNQPQHF; DNA: TGTGCCAGCAGTCAAGGGGATAGCAATCAGCCCCAGCATTTT
V: TRBV6-1; size: NA; D: NA; J: TRBJ2-7; CDR3: CASSPRGSYEQYF; DNA: TGTGCCAGCAGTCCAAGGGGGAGCTACGAGCAGTACTTC
V: TRBV7-9; size: NA; D: TRBD1; J: TRBJ1-6; CDR3: CASSLAGGGGNSPLHF; DNA: TGTGCCAGCAGCTTAGCAGGAGGGGGCGGGAATTCACCCCTCCACTTT
V: TRBV9; size: few; D: TRBD2; J: TRBJ2-5; CDR3: CASSVAPAGGLGRETQYF; DNA: TGTGCCAGCAGCGTAGCGCCAGCGGGGGGGCTGGGACGCGAGACCCAGTACTTC
V: TRBV6-1; size: once; D: NA; J: TRBJ2-1; CDR3: CASTTFYNEQFF; DNA: TGTGCCAGCACGACTTTCTACAATGAGCAGTTCTTC
V: TRBV7-8; size: NA; D: TRBD1; J: TRBJ1-2; CDR3: CASSLDTGGNYGYTF; DNA: TGTGCCAGCAGCTTAGATACAGGGGGGAACTATGGCTACACCTTC
V: TRBV12-5; size: NA; D: TRBD2; J: TRBJ2-5; CDR3: CASGLGSGGAWETQYF; DNA: TGTGCTAGTGGTTTGGGTAGCGGGGGGGCCTGGGAGACCCAGTACTTC
V: TRBV7-9; size: NA; D: NA; J: TRBJ2-7; CDR3: CASSSSLMAYEQYF; DNA: TGTGCCAGCAGCTCCAGTTTAATGGCCTACGAGCAGTACTTC
V: TRBV19; size: NA; D: TRBD2; J: TRBJ2-3; CDR3: CASSRTSGGADTQYF; DNA: TGTGCCAGTAGTCGGACTAGCGGGGGGGCAGATACGCAGTATTTT
V: TRBV5-4; size: NA; D: TRBD2; J: TRBJ2-3; CDR3: CASSQGVLAGMGADTQYF; DNA: TGTGCCAGCAGCCAGGGGGTACTAGCGGGGATGGGTGCAGATACGCAGTATTTT
V: TRBV7-2; size: NA; D: TRBD1; J: TRBJ2-2; CDR3: CASSLDRGYITGELFF; DNA: TGTGCCAGCAGCTTAGACAGGGGCTATATCACCGGGGAGCTGTTTTTT
V: TRBV9; size: NA; D: NA; J: TRBJ2-2; CDR3: CASSAPRGQANTGELFF; DNA: TGTGCCAGCAGCGCACCTAGGGGCCAAGCGAACACCGGGGAGCTGTTTTTT
V: TRBV6-6; size: once; D: NA; J: TRBJ1-5; CDR3: CASSYSGGTNQPQHF; DNA: TGTGCCAGCAGTTACTCAGGAGGGACCAATCAGCCCCAGCATTTT
V: TRBV7-6; size: few; D: NA; J: TRBJ1-1; CDR3: CASSLNTGLAEAFF; DNA: TGTGCCAGCAGCCTAAATACAGGGCTAGCTGAAGCTTTCTTT
V: TRBV27; size: NA; D: NA; J: TRBJ1-1; CDR3: CASSLSGLRGNEAFF; DNA: TGTGCCAGCAGTTTATCTGGGTTAAGGGGGAATGAAGCTTTCTTT
V: TRBV7-8; size: NA; D: NA; J: TRBJ1-3; CDR3: CASSFLIERGPGNTIYF; DNA: TGTGCCAGCAGCTTTCTCATTGAAAGAGGCCCTGGAAACACCATATATTTT
V: TRBV7-7; size: NA; D: NA; J: TRBJ2-2; CDR3: CASSSTRAGELFF; DNA: TGTGCTAGCAGTTCCACTAGGGCCGGGGAGCTGTTTTTT
V: TRBV6-5; size: NA; D: TRBD1; J: TRBJ2-1; CDR3: CASSYVDRGPYNEQFF; DNA: TGTGCCAGCAGTTACGTCGACAGGGGACCCTACAATGAGCAGTTCTTC
V: TRBV10-3; size: NA; D: TRBD1; J: TRBJ2-2; CDR3: CAITPGQGRGELFF; DNA: TGTGCCATCACCCCGGGACAGGGTCGCGGGGAGCTGTTTTTT
V: TRBV11-2; size: NA; D: TRBD2; J: TRBJ2-5; CDR3: CASSSYIPPRRGGRETQYF; DNA: TGTGCCAGCAGCTCCTACATCCCCCCACGCCGGGGGGGCCGAGAGACCCAGTACTTC
V: TRBV7-8; size: NA; D: TRBD2; J: TRBJ2-2; CDR3: CASSLVWGGNTGELFF; DNA: TGTGCCAGCAGCTTAGTATGGGGGGGGAACACCGGGGAGCTGTTTTTT
V: TRBV5-1; size: NA; D: TRBD1; J: TRBJ2-5; CDR3: CASSVGQGWGETQYF; DNA: TGCGCCAGCAGCGTGGGACAGGGATGGGGGGAGACCCAGTACTTC
V: TRBV5-1; size: medium-sized; D: NA; J: TRBJ2-1; CDR3: CASTTQQAVGDNEQFF; DNA: TGCGCCAGCACAACACAACAGGCGGTGGGTGACAATGAGCAGTTCTTC
V: TRBV25-1; size: NA; D: NA; J: TRBJ1-2; CDR3: CASSEVGGRSYGYTF; DNA: TGTGCCAGCAGTGAAGTTGGAGGTCGCAGCTATGGCTACACCTTC
V: TRBV12-5; size: NA; D: TRBD1; J: TRBJ1-6; CDR3: CASGLGQGPNSPLHF; DNA: TGTGCTAGTGGTTTGGGACAGGGGCCCAATTCACCCCTCCACTTT
V: TRBV9; size: NA; D: NA; J: TRBJ1-5; CDR3: CASSASPRQDQPQHF; DNA: TGTGCCAGCAGCGCCTCCCCACGGCAGGATCAGCCCCAGCATTTT
V: TRBV11-2; size: few; D: NA; J: TRBJ2-7; CDR3: CASSSSSYEQYF; DNA: TGTGCCAGCAGCTCGTCCTCCTACGAGCAGTACTTC
V: TRBV6-1; size: NA; D: TRBD1; J: TRBJ2-7; CDR3: CATSGTGGGYEQYF; DNA: TGTGCCACCTCTGGGACAGGGGGCGGGTACGAGCAGTACTTC
V: TRBV5-1; size: NA; D: NA; J: TRBJ2-2; CDR3: CASSWGRGTGELFF; DNA: TGCGCCAGCAGCTGGGGGCGCGGGACCGGGGAGCTGTTTTTT
V: TRBV11-2; size: NA; D: NA; J: TRBJ2-5; CDR3: CASSLEGGAGETQYF; DNA: TGTGCCAGCAGCTTAGAAGGGGGGGCAGGGGAGACCCAGTACTTC
V: TRBV14; size: NA; D: TRBD1; J: TRBJ1-4; CDR3: CASSQAPGTDSEKLFF; DNA: TGTGCCAGCAGCCAGGCCCCCGGGACAGATTCTGAAAAACTGTTTTTT
V: TRBV6-5; size: NA; D: TRBD2; J: TRBJ2-5; CDR3: CASSYSTAGETQYF; DNA: TGTGCCAGCAGTTACTCGACAGCGGGGGAGACCCAGTACTTC
V: TRBV19; size: NA; D: TRBD1; J: TRBJ2-1; CDR3: CAGSKTGGTQNEQFF; DNA: TGTGCCGGGTCCAAGACAGGGGGGACCCAAAATGAGCAGTTCTTC
V: TRBV19; size: NA; D: NA; J: TRBJ2-4; CDR3: CASSIGRSLGNIQYF; DNA: TGTGCCAGTAGTATAGGGAGGTCTCTGGGGAACATTCAGTACTTC
V: TRBV5-1; size: NA; D: TRBD1; J: TRBJ1-1; CDR3: CASSPGTGGTEAFF; DNA: TGCGCCAGCAGCCCAGGGACAGGGGGTACTGAAGCTTTCTTT
V: TRBV19; size: NA; D: NA; J: TRBJ1-1; CDR3: CASSGGEAFF; DNA: TGTGCCAGTAGTGGCGGGGAAGCTTTCTTT
V: TRBV7-9; size: NA; D: TRBD2; J: TRBJ2-4; CDR3: CASSLGLAENIQYF; DNA: TGTGCCAGCAGCTTGGGACTAGCTGAAAACATTCAGTACTTC
V: TRBV27; size: NA; D: TRBD1; J: TRBJ1-6; CDR3: CASSRQGYGNSPLHF; DNA: TGTGCCAGCAGCCGACAGGGGTATGGTAATTCACCCCTCCACTTT
V: TRBV5-6; size: NA; D: TRBD1; J: TRBJ2-6; CDR3: CASSLGPTGPGANVLTF; DNA: TGTGCCAGCAGCTTGGGACCGACAGGGCCTGGGGCCAACGTCCTGACTTTC
V: TRBV19; size: NA; D: NA; J: TRBJ2-2; CDR3: CASSFADKNTGELFF; DNA: TGTGCCAGTAGTTTTGCGGACAAGAACACCGGGGAGCTGTTTTTT
V: TRBV27; size: NA; D: TRBD2; J: TRBJ2-5; CDR3: CASSSGLAGPQETQYF; DNA: TGTGCCAGCAGTTCGGGACTAGCGGGCCCACAAGAGACCCAGTACTTC
V: TRBV13; size: NA; D: TRBD1; J: TRBJ1-6; CDR3: CASSFGVSGGFLRQGSPLHF; DNA: TGTGCCAGCAGCTTTGGAGTCTCAGGGGGCTTTTTACGTCAGGGCTCACCCCTCCACTTT
V: TRBV7-9; size: NA; D: TRBD1; J: TRBJ2-1; CDR3: CASSPSQVGQGNNEQFF; DNA: TGTGCCAGCAGCCCCTCCCAGGTCGGACAGGGAAACAATGAGCAGTTCTTC